Reported below is one TCR beta chain. Its specificity is not known. These data belong to a study of cytomegalovirus exposure and HLA in healthy donors. Germline CDR1 is WNHNN and CDR2 is SYGVQD (reference sequence). Trimming removed 0 bases from V and 1 base from J; junction bases left unmatched: 18. There are 21 residues in the CDR3. The PCR made use of 60 Vbeta and 13 Jbeta primers. In the authors' methods: The authors later counted roughly 77 million unique TCR beta chains, approximately 10 million of them shared. Using immunoSEQ multiplex PCR, the repertoire was profiled, and TCRdb retains in-frame clones only, with some absent. V and J calls plus clone size are reproduced from that table; the DNA served to infer D and trimming. The sample yields over 85,000 clones, just over 75% seen once. Points from the study as a whole: Specificity for CMV antigens was confirmed in vitro for a few of the CMV-associated chains. In a later analysis, parvovirus B19, influenza, CMV and Epstein-Barr virus appeared linked to several top co-occurrence clusters. Later genetic work tied a missense DCLRE1C variant to beta-chain V and J trimming.

The chain is built from TRBV10-1 and TRBJ1-5, with TRBD1 identical over 7 bases. The sample taken for sequencing was PBMCs. The receptor was derived from a man in his thirties or forties in good health and CMV-seropositive. The CDR3 sequence: CASSESGEGQLRGESNQPQHF. CDR3 bases: TGCGCCAGCAGTGAGTCCGGAGAGGGACAGTTAAGAGGGGAGAGCAATCAGCCCCAGCATTTT.